The 19 T cell receptor beta chains reported below all come from one sample, sequenced in a study of cytomegalovirus exposure and HLA in healthy donors. TCRdb keeps only in-frame clones here, not all; method: immunoSEQ multiplex PCR. Counted here are some 200,000 clones, around nine tenths occurring once; the ten biggest clones make up about 1%. The sequenced sample consisted of PBMCs. These TCRs come from a woman aged 18-29 years in good health and CMV-seronegative.

The rearrangement joins TRBV10-3 to TRBJ2-1; a weak D match, TRBD2 (6 bases). The CDR3 covers 14 residues. V was cut by 10 bases and J by 4 bases, with 17 bases left in between. Germline V gives CDR1 ENHRY, CDR2 SYGVKD. The CDR3 DNA sequence: TGTGCCACCGAAGCTAGCGAAGGTTACAATGAGCAGTTCTTC. Translated: CATEASEGYNEQFF.

The rearrangement joins TRBV14 to TRBJ1-1, with D possibly being TRBD1 (5 bases). V was trimmed by 4 bases and J by 2 bases, leaving 8 bases between them. Germline assignment: CDR1 SGHDN and CDR2 FVKESK. The CDR3 covers 13 residues. The CDR3, as DNA: TGTGCCAGCAGCCCGGGGGGTAACACTGAAGCTTTCTTT. It yields the protein CASSPGGNTEAFF.

The rearrangement joins TRBV29-1 to TRBJ2-1, with 9 positions matching TRBD1. The CDR3 has 13 amino acids. The germline gives CDR1 SQVTM, CDR2 ANQGSEA. The CDR3 loop reads CGTRDRESSEQFF. CDR3 DNA sequence: TGCGGAACAAGGGACAGGGAATCTAGCGAGCAGTTCTTC.

The CDR3, as DNA: TGCGCCAGCAGCCCCAGGTCGCTAGCGGGAATCAATGAGCAGTTCTTC. As protein: CASSPRSLAGINEQFF. V and J are TRBV4-1 and TRBJ2-1; TRBD2 agrees at 9 bases. Losses at the gene ends were 4 bases for V and 6 bases for J; bases not matched to a gene: 10. Looked up from germline, CDR1 is MGHRA and CDR2 is YSYEKL. This CDR3 has 16 amino acids.

V gene TRBV9 combines with J gene TRBJ2-7, with D unresolved. CDR1 and CDR2 from the germline V gene are SGDLS and YYNGEE. The CDR3 covers 15 residues. The ends were cut back, 0 bases at V and 3 bases at J, with 13 bases in the middle. CDR3 sequence (DNA): TGTGCCAGCAGCGTAGAATCCAACAGTTACTACGAGCAGTACTTC. This translates into CASSVESNSYYEQYF.

In its sample, this clone was seen a few times. The J gene is TRBJ1-2, the V gene TRBV27, with a weak D call TRBD1 (5 bases). Germline assignment: CDR1 MNHEY and CDR2 SMNVEV (reference sequence). Trimming stripped 4 bases from V and 7 bases from J, with 16 bases between. The CDR3 is 14 residues long. This CDR3 is CASSSSHRFIGYTF. The CDR3 DNA follows: TGTGCCAGCAGTTCGAGCCACAGGTTTATTGGCTACACCTTC.

The gene calls are TRBV19 and TRBJ1-5, with 8 positions matching TRBD1. Germline values: CDR1 LNHDA, CDR2 SQIVND (reference sequence). This CDR3 has 14 residues. V shed 1 base and J 9 bases; nucleotides not matched to a gene: 5. This CDR3 reads CASSIAGGGGPQHF. The CDR3 nucleotides are TGTGCCAGTAGTATAGCAGGGGGCGGGGGGCCCCAGCATTTT.

The chain joins TRBV15 to TRBJ2-7, with D perhaps TRBD2 (5 bases). V lost 0 bases and J lost 0, with 9 bases in between. Germline lookup yields CDR1 LNHNV and CDR2 YYDKDF (reference sequence). The length of the CDR3 is 15 residues. The CDR3 DNA reads as TGTGCCACCAGCAGAGATCTAGGGAGCTCCTACGAGCAGTACTTC. Protein product: CATSRDLGSSYEQYF.

The chain has TRBV27 and TRBJ2-7; D is perhaps TRBD1 (5 bases). CDR1 and CDR2 from the germline V gene are MNHEY and SMNVEV (reference sequence). V lost 2 bases and J lost 3, with 11 bases in between. The CDR3 covers 14 residues. The CDR3 DNA reads as TGTGCCAGCAGTTTAAGCCAGGGCGGCTACGAGCAGTACTTC. It translates to CASSLSQGGYEQYF.

The J gene is TRBJ1-3, the V gene TRBV5-1, with a possible D match to TRBD1 (6 bases). CDR1 is SGHRS, CDR2 YFSETQ, per germline. This CDR3 contains 16 residues. The ends were cut back, 0 bases at V and 0 bases at J, with 10 bases in the middle. CDR3 protein: CASSLDRGGSGNTIYF. The CDR3 nucleotides read TGCGCCAGCAGCTTGGATAGGGGGGGCTCTGGAAACACCATATATTTT.

Only one count was recorded for this clone. The rearrangement joins TRBV6-5 to TRBJ2-6, with D perhaps TRBD1 (6 bases). Trimming cost V 8 bases and J 3 bases, with 14 bases left between them. CDR1 is MNHEY and CDR2 is SVGAGI in the germline V gene. This CDR3 is 15 amino acids long. The CDR3 loop reads CASAQGLSGANVLTF. For the CDR3, the DNA is TGTGCCAGCGCACAGGGCTTGAGTGGGGCCAACGTCCTGACTTTC.

J is TRBJ1-4 and V is TRBV6-6; perhaps TRBD1 as D (5 bases). CDR3 size: 15 residues. Between the trimmed V and J ends, which lost 2 bases and 3 bases, there was a span of 10 bases. The V gene's germline CDR1 is MNHNY and CDR2 SVGAGI (reference sequence). For the CDR3, the DNA is TGTGCCAGCAGTTACGGGGCGGTACCTAATGAAAAACTGTTTTTT. This sequence encodes CASSYGAVPNEKLFF.

V and J are TRBV19 and TRBJ1-4, with D unresolved. V lost 7 bases and J lost 3, with 9 bases in between. Germline values: CDR1 LNHDA, CDR2 SQIVND (reference sequence). This CDR3 has 13 residues. The CDR3 sequence is CASKRPSNEKLFF. The CDR3 bases are TGTGCCAGTAAGCGACCGTCTAATGAAAAACTGTTTTTT.

The rearrangement links TRBV28 to TRBJ1-6; D gene ambiguous. Germline V lookup: CDR1 MDHEN, CDR2 SYDVKM. V lost 4 bases to trimming and J lost 0 bases, with 7 bases between them. The CDR3 runs to 15 residues. The CDR3 DNA sequence: TGTGCCAGCAGTTCGATGAGCTCCTATAATTCACCCCTCCACTTT. Translating gives CASSSMSSYNSPLHF.

Turning to this clone: This same CDR3 is encoded by further DNA sequences in the sample. The rearrangement uses TRBV20-1 and TRBJ2-1; D not resolved. Germline assignment: CDR1 DFQATT and CDR2 SNEGSKA (reference sequence). The germline V and J ends were trimmed by 3 bases and 6 bases, with 6 bases remaining between them. This CDR3 has 11 residues. CDR3 DNA sequence: TGCAGTGCTAGGGCCCTCAATGAGCAGTTCTTC. Translating it yields CSARALNEQFF.

This chain joins TRBV27 and TRBJ1-5, with D unresolved. There are 15 residues in the CDR3. The germline V and J ends were trimmed by 8 bases and 10 bases, with 24 bases remaining between them. Germline CDR1 MNHEY, CDR2 SMNVEV (reference sequence). This chain's CDR3 is CASGEQGWFGSPQHF. The CDR3 coding sequence is TGTGCCAGCGGGGAGCAAGGGTGGTTTGGAAGCCCCCAGCATTTT.

The chain employs TRBV28 and TRBJ1-1; 12 nucleotides agree with TRBD1. The germline V gene has CDR1 MDHEN and CDR2 SYDVKM. This CDR3 is 20 amino acids long. V was clipped by 8 bases and J by 0 bases; unmatched bases: 19. CDR3 residues: CASDLRDRGHKGFVNTEAFF. For the CDR3, the DNA is TGTGCCAGCGATTTGCGGGACAGGGGGCATAAAGGGTTTGTGAACACTGAAGCTTTCTTT.

This clone was detected once. The V gene is TRBV18, the J gene TRBJ1-1; possibly TRBD1 for D (5 bases). Trimming left V 5 bases short and J 4 bases short, with 8 bases between. The germline CDR1 and CDR2 sequences are KGHSH and LQKENI. CDR3 length equals 12 residues. The CDR3 here is CASSMGLTEAFF. CDR3 sequence (DNA): TGTGCCAGCTCAATGGGGCTCACTGAAGCTTTCTTT.

Notes on this clone: Relative to the germline gene, one junction end is altered; a read error may explain this. The chain joins TRBV7-7 to TRBJ2-3; tentatively, D is TRBD1 (6 bases). This CDR3 has 16 amino acids. The germline gives CDR1 SSHAT, CDR2 FNYEAQ (reference sequence). The CDR3 nucleotides read TGTGCTAGCAGCTTATCCGACAGGCCACACACAGATACGCAGTATTTT. This gives the protein CASSLSDRPHTDTQYF.